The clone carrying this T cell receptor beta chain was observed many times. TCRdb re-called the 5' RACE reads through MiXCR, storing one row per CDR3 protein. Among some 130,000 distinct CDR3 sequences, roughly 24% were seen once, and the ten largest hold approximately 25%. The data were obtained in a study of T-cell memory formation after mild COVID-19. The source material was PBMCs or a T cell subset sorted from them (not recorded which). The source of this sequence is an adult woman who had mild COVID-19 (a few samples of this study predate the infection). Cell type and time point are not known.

The CDR3: CASSSGLAYEQYF. The CDR3 DNA reads TGTGCCAGCAGCTCGGGACTCGCCTACGAGCAGTACTTC. The gene calls are TRBV7-8 and TRBJ2-7, with D possibly TRBD2 on 6 matching bases. V was pared by 4 bases and J by 2 bases, with 9 bases between. The CDR3 length is 13 residues. Germline V gene data show CDR1 as SGHVS and CDR2 as FQNEAQ. Variable domain in full (rest from reference TRBV7-8 and TRBJ2-7): GAGVSQSPRYKVAKRGQDVALRCDPISGHVSLFWYQQALGQGPEFLTYFQNEAQLDKSGLPSDRFFAERPEGSVSTLKIQRTQQEDSAVYLCASSSGLAYEQYFGPGTRLTVT.